The clone carrying this TCR beta chain was seen a handful of times. Its specificity is not known. This CDR3 is built from 15 residues. Per germline, CDR1 MNHEY and CDR2 SVGEGT. The ends were cut back, 2 bases at V and 4 bases at J, with 15 bases in the middle. TCRdb reprocessed the RT-PCR reads with MiXCR, giving one entry per CDR3 protein. Found here are about 480,000 distinct CDR3 sequences, 25% of them singletons; the top ten hold 1.9%. These data come from a study of response to subunit inactivated influenza vaccine. Study-wide findings and caveats: Few additional T cells are recruited per seasonal influenza vaccination, authors suggested.

The TCR comes from a man in his forties or fifties who received an inactivated influenza vaccine. The rearrangement links TRBV6-2 or TRBV6-3 to TRBJ2-7, with a tentative D call TRBD1 (6 bases). The sample here was CD4+ T cells sorted from PBMCs, taken 4 to 6 days after vaccination. CDR3 protein: CASSYLGQIFYEQYF. The CDR3 nucleotides read TGTGCCAGCAGTTACCTCGGACAGATATTTTACGAGCAGTACTTC.